The clone carrying this T cell receptor beta chain occurred many times. The data stem from a study of human T cells and chemical hapten exposure. TCRdb passed the RACE reads through MiXCR, listing each CDR3 protein once. Counted here are roughly 90,000 distinct CDR3 sequences, around 10% occurring once; the ten biggest clones make up around 3.9%. Germline CDR1 SGDLS, CDR2 YYNGEE. J gave up 0 bases and V 4 bases, and 8 bases lay outside the gene matches. CDR3 size: 16 residues. Documented time point: pre-sensitization, week 0. The treatment here: therapeutic diphenylcyclopropenone sensitization with weekly scalp DPC.

The rearrangement uses TRBV9 and TRBJ2-3, with 7 bases lining up with TRBD1. The TCR comes from a woman between 40 and 50 years old with alopecia areata. Some clones in this sample may be carry-over from other donors' samples. The input for sequencing was whole blood, taken in connection with sensitization to the hapten diphenylcyclopropenone (DPC). CDR3 region: CASSTTGAPSTDTQYF. The CDR3 bases are TGTGCCAGCAGCACAACAGGGGCTCCTAGCACAGATACGCAGTATTTT. The whole variable domain, remainder taken from reference TRBV9 and TRBJ2-3, is DSGVTQTPKHLITATGQRVTLRCSPRSGDLSVYWYQQSLDQGLQFLIQYYNGEERAKGNILERFSAQQFPDLHSELNLSSLELGDSALYFCASSTTGAPSTDTQYFGPGTRLTVL.